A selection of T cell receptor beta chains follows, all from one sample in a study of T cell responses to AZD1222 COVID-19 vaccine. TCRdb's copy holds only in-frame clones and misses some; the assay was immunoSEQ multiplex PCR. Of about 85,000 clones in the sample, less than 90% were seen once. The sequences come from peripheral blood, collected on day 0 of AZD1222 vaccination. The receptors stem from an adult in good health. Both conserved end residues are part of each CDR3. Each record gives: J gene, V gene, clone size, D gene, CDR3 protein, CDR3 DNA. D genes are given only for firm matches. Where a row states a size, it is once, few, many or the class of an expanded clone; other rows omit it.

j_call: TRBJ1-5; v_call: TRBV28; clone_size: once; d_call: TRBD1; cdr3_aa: CASSWGGGKVQPQHF; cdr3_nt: TGTGCCAGCAGCTGGGGAGGGGGCAAGGTACAGCCCCAGCATTTT
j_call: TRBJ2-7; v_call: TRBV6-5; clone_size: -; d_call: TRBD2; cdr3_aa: CASIRTSGSSEQYF; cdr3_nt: TGTGCCAGCATTCGGACTAGCGGGAGTAGTGAGCAGTACTTC
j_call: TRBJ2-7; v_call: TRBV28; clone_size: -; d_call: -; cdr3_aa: CASQTGRYEQYF; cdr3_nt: TGTGCCAGCCAAACAGGGAGATACGAGCAGTACTTC
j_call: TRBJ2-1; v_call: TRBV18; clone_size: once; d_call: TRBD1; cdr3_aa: CATTQGVSNEQFF; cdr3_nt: TGTGCCACCACGCAGGGGGTTTCGAATGAGCAGTTCTTC
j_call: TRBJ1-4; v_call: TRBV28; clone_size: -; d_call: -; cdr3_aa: CASRTVKYATNEKLFF; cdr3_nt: TGTGCCAGCAGGACAGTTAAGTACGCAACTAATGAAAAACTGTTTTTT
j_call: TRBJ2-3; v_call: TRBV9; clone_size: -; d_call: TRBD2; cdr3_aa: CASSEGTTLNTQYF; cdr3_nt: TGTGCCAGCAGCGAGGGGACTACCCTTAATACGCAGTATTTT
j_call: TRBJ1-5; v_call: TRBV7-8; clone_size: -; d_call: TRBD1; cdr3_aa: CASSDRGRGNQPQHF; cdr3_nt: TGTGCCAGCAGCGACAGGGGGCGCGGCAATCAGCCCCAGCATTTT
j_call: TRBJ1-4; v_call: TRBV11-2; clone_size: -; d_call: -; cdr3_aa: CASARWGGTNEKLFF; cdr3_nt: TGTGCCAGCGCTAGGTGGGGGGGCACTAATGAAAAACTGTTTTTT
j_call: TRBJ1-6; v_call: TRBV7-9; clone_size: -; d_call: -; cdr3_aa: CASSLGETYNSPLHF; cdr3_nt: TGTGCCAGCAGCTTAGGGGAGACCTATAATTCACCCCTCCACTTT
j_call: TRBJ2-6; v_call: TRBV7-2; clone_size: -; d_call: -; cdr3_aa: CASSPTQPGANVLTF; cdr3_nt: TGTGCCAGCAGCCCCACCCAGCCTGGGGCCAACGTCCTGACTTTC
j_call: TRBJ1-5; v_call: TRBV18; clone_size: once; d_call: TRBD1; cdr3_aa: CASSPPGQGGDQPQHF; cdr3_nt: TGTGCCAGCTCACCCCCGGGACAGGGAGGGGATCAGCCCCAGCATTTT
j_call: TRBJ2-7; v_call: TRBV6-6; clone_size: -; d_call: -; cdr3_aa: CASSYSNQGLYEQYF; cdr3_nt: TGTGCCAGCAGTTACTCGAACCAGGGACTCTACGAGCAGTACTTC
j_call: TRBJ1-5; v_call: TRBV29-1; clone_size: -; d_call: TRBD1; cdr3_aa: CSVLTGTDQPQHF; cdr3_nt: TGCAGCGTTTTGACAGGGACGGATCAGCCCCAGCATTTT
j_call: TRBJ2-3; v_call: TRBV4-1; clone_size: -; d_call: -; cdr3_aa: CASSQSGTVASTDTQYF; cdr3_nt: TGCGCCAGCAGCCAATCGGGGACGGTCGCTAGCACAGATACGCAGTATTTT
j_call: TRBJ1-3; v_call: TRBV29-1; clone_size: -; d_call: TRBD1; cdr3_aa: CSAGQGGNTIYF; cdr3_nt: TGCAGCGCTGGACAGGGTGGAAACACCATATATTTT
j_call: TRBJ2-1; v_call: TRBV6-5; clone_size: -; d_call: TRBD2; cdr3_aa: CASNVAGGDNEQFF; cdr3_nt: TGTGCCAGCAACGTAGCGGGGGGGGACAATGAGCAGTTCTTC
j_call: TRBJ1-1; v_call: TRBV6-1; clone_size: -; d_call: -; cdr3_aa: CASSESVGTEAFF; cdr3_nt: TGTGCCAGCAGTGAGAGCGTGGGCACTGAAGCTTTCTTT
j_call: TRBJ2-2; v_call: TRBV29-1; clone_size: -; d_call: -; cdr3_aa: CSALARNTGELFF; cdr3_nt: TGCAGCGCTTTGGCGAGGAACACCGGGGAGCTGTTTTTT
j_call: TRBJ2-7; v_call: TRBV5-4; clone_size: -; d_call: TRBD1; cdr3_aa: CASRPITGTGAYEQYF; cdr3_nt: TGTGCCAGCAGACCCATAACCGGGACAGGGGCATACGAGCAGTACTTC
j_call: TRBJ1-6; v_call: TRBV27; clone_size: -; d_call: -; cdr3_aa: CASSLARAYNSPLHF; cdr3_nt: TGTGCCAGCAGTTTAGCCCGGGCCTATAATTCACCCCTCCACTTT
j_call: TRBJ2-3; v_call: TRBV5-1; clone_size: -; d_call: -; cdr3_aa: CASSGTGTFTDTQYF; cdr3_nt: TGCGCCAGCAGCGGCACCGGGACTTTTACAGATACGCAGTATTTT
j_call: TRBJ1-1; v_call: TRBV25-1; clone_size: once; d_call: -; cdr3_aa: CASTPARATEAFF; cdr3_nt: TGTGCCAGCACCCCGGCGAGGGCCACTGAAGCTTTCTTT
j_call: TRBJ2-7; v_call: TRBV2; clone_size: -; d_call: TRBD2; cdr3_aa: CASSGDSGESHEQYF; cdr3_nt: TGTGCCAGCAGTGGGGATAGCGGGGAGTCGCACGAGCAGTACTTC
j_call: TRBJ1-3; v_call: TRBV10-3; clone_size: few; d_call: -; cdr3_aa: CAISESQGSGNTIYF; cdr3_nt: TGTGCCATCAGTGAGTCTCAGGGGTCTGGAAACACCATATATTTT
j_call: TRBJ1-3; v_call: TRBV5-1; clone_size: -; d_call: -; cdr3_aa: CASSFAFNGNTIYF; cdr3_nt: TGCGCCAGCAGCTTTGCGTTTAATGGAAACACCATATATTTT
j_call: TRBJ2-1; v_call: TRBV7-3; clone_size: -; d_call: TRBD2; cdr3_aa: CASSVSGGSYNEQFF; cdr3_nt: TGTGCCAGCAGCGTTAGCGGGGGCTCCTACAATGAGCAGTTCTTC
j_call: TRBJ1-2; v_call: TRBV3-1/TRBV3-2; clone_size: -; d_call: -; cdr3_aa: CASSQGDYGYTF; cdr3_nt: TGTGCCAGCAGCCAAGGGGACTATGGCTACACCTTC
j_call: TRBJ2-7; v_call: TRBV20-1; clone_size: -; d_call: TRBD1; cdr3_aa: CSASEPGQGGYEQYF; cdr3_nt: TGCAGTGCTAGTGAACCGGGACAGGGTGGGTACGAGCAGTACTTC
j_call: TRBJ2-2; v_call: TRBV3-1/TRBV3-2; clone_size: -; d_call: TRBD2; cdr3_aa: CASSQERTSGGPGELFF; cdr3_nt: TGTGCCAGCAGCCAAGAGAGGACTAGCGGGGGTCCCGGGGAGCTGTTTTTT
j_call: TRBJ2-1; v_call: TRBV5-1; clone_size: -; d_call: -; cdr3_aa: CASSFGLPGEQFF; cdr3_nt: TGCGCCAGCAGCTTCGGACTCCCTGGGGAGCAGTTCTTC
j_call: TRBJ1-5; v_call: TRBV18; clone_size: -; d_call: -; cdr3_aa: CASSPPGFGQPQHF; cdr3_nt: TGTGCCAGCTCACCACCGGGTTTTGGTCAGCCCCAGCATTTT
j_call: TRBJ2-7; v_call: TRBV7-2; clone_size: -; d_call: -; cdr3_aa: CASSPTGWGEQYF; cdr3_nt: TGTGCCAGCAGCCCTACAGGCTGGGGCGAGCAGTACTTC
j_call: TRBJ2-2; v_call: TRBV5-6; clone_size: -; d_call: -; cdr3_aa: CASSLTGFSTGELFF; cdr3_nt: TGTGCCAGCAGCTTGACAGGGTTCAGCACCGGGGAGCTGTTTTTT
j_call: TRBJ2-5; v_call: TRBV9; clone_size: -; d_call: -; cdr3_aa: CASSVGIDPGRETQYF; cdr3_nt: TGTGCCAGCAGCGTAGGTATCGACCCAGGACGGGAGACCCAGTACTTC
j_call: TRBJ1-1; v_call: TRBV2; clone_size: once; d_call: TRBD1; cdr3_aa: CASSRTGRYTEAFF; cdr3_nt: TGTGCCAGCTCCAGGACAGGCCGGTACACTGAAGCTTTCTTT
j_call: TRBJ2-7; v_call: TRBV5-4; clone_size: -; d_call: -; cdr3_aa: CASRGGRGSTYEQYF; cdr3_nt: TGTGCCAGCCGAGGGGGACGGGGATCAACCTACGAGCAGTACTTC
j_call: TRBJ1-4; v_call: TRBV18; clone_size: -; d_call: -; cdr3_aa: CASSQSSTNEKLFF; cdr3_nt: TGTGCCAGCTCACAGTCATCAACTAATGAAAAACTGTTTTTT
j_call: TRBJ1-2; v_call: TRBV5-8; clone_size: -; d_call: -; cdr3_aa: CASSFGGMKRGYTF; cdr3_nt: TGTGCCAGCAGCTTTGGCGGTATGAAGAGGGGCTACACCTTC
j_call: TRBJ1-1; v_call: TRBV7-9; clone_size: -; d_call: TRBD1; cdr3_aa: CASSPWDRGEAFF; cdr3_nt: TGTGCCAGCAGCCCTTGGGACAGGGGTGAAGCTTTCTTT
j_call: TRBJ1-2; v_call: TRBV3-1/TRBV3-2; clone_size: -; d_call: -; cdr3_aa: CASSQTSGTNYGYTF; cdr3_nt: TGTGCCAGCAGCCAAACTAGTGGCACCAACTATGGCTACACCTTC
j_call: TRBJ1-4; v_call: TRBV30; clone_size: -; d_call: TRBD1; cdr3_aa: CAWSVRTGGTNEKLFF; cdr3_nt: TGTGCCTGGAGTGTCCGAACAGGGGGAACTAATGAAAAACTGTTTTTT
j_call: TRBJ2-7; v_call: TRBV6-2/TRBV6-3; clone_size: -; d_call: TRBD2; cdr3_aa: CASSTREGYEQYF; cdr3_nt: TGTGCCAGCAGTACTCGGGAGGGCTACGAGCAGTACTTC
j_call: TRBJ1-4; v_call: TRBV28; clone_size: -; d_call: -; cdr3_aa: CASRRGAGGGEKLFF; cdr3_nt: TGTGCCAGCAGGAGGGGCGCTGGCGGCGGTGAAAAACTGTTTTTT
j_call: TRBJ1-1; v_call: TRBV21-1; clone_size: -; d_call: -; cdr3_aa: CASSTRQGPWTEAFF; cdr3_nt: TGTGCCAGCAGCACTCGACAGGGGCCATGGACTGAAGCTTTCTTT
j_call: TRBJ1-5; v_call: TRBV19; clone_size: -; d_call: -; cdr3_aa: CASSIGTGVISNQPQHF; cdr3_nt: TGTGCCAGTAGTATAGGAACGGGCGTCATAAGCAATCAGCCCCAGCATTTT
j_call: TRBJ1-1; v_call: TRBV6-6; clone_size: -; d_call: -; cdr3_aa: CASSYRTEMNTEAFF; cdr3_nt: TGTGCCAGCAGTTACAGGACGGAGATGAACACTGAAGCTTTCTTT
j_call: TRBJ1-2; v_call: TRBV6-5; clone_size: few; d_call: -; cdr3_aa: CAAGGGVSLNYGYTF; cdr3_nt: TGTGCCGCGGGGGGGGGAGTGTCATTAAACTATGGCTACACCTTC
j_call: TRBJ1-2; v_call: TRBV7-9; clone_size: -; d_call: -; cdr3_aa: CASSDGQLSNYGYTF; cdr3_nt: TGTGCCAGCAGCGACGGACAGCTCTCTAACTATGGCTACACCTTC
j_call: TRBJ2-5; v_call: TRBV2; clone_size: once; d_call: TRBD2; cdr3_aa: CASSGLAGRQETQYF; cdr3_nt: TGTGCCAGCAGTGGGCTAGCGGGGCGCCAAGAGACCCAGTACTTC
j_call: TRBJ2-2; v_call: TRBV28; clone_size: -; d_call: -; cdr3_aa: CAATGEGDTGELFF; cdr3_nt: TGTGCAGCCACGGGGGAGGGGGACACCGGGGAGCTGTTTTTT
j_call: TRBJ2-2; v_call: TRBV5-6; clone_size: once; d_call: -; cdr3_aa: CASSLGFGGELFF; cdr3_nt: TGTGCCAGCAGCTTGGGGTTCGGCGGGGAGCTGTTTTTT
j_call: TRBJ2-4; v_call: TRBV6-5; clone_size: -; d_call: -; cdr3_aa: CASSSSGTVGNIQYF; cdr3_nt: TGTGCCAGCAGTTCTTCCGGGACGGTTGGCAACATTCAGTACTTC
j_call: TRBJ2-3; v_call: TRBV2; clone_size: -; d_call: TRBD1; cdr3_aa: CASSCPRTGSTDTQYF; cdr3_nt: TGTGCCAGCAGTTGCCCCAGGACAGGGAGCACAGATACGCAGTATTTT
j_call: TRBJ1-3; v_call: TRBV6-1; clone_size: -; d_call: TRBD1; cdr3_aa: CASSETGEDTIYF; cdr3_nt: TGTGCCAGCAGTGAAACAGGGGAGGACACCATATATTTT
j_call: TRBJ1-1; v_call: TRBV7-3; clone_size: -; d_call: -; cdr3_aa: CASSLGTGNTEAFF; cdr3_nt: TGTGCCAGCAGCTTAGGGACGGGGAACACTGAAGCTTTCTTT
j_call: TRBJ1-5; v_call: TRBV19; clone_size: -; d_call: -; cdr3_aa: CASSPEQAYSNQPQHF; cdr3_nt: TGTGCCAGTAGTCCCGAACAGGCTTATAGCAATCAGCCCCAGCATTTT
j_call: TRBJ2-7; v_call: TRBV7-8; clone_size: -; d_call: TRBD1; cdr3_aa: CASRVDRGHEQYF; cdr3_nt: TGTGCCAGTAGAGTGGACAGGGGCCACGAGCAGTACTTC
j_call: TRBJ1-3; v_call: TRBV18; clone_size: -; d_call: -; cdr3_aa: CASSPLQDNSGNTIYF; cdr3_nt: TGTGCCAGCTCGCCCCTTCAGGATAACTCTGGAAACACCATATATTTT
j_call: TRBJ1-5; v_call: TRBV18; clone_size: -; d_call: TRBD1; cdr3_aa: CASSPSVGQGGNQPQHF; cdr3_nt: TGTGCCAGCTCACCTTCTGTTGGACAGGGAGGAAATCAGCCCCAGCATTTT
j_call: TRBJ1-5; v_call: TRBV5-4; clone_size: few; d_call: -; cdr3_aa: CASSLGGEGSNQPQHF; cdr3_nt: TGTGCCAGCAGCTTGGGAGGGGAAGGAAGCAATCAGCCCCAGCATTTT